Here is one TCR beta chain with its context. CDR1 and CDR2 (germline): LNHDA, SQIVND (reference sequence). The CDR3 covers 13 residues. Deletions cut 8 bases from V and 0 bases from J, with 10 bases between. Participants' reported clinical history set cohort assignment. Within the 2 weeks before study entry, each person in the exposed group met a COVID-19 case. Sequencing used immunoSEQ multiplex PCR; TCRdb keeps in-frame clones, though not all of them. Among 350,000 to 450,000 clones, about 89% were seen once, and the ten largest hold about 0.86%. The sample comes from a study of blood T cell repertoires in COVID-19. Study details: Samples of COVID-19 (acute and convalescent) were obtained from the United States, Italy and Spain. PBMCs, B-cell-depleted T cells, or T cells were the source of the cDNA or gDNA that made up the material.

The sequencing input was PBMCs or T cells enriched from blood (not recorded which). This TCR was recovered from a woman between 40 and 50 years old who had been exposed to COVID-19. This chain joins TRBV19 and TRBJ1-1; D is possibly TRBD1 (6 bases). CDR3 nucleotide sequence: TGTGCCAGTGCTCAGGGGCTGAACACTGAAGCTTTCTTT. This codes for CASAQGLNTEAFF.